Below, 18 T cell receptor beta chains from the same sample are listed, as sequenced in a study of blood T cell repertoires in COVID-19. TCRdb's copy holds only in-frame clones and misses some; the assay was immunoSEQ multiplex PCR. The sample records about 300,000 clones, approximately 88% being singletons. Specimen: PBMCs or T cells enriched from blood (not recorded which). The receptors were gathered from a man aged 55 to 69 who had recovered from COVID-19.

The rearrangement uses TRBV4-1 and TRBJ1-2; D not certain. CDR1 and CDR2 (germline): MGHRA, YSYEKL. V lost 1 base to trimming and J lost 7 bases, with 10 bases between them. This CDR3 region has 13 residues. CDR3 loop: CASSQARSVGYTF. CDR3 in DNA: TGCGCCAGCAGCCAAGCTAGGTCCGTTGGCTACACCTTC.

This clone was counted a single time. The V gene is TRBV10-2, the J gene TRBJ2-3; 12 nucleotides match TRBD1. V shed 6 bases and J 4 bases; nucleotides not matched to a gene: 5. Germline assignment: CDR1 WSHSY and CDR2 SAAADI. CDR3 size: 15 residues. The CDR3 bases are TGCGCCAGCAGCCCCGGGACAGGGGGCGCAGATACGCAGTATTTT. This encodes CASSPGTGGADTQYF.

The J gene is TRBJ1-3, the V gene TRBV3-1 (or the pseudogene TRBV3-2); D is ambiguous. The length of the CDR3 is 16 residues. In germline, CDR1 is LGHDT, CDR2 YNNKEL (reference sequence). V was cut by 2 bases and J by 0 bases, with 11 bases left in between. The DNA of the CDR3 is TGTGCCAGCAGCCAAAACATGGGGAGCTCTGGAAACACCATATATTTT. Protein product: CASSQNMGSSGNTIYF.

Here the CDR3 reads CASSGAVMNTEAFF. CDR3 coding DNA: TGCGCCAGCAGCGGAGCAGTCATGAACACTGAAGCTTTCTTT. The chain carries TRBV5-1 and TRBJ1-1; D ambiguous. The CDR3 consists of 14 residues. Looked up from germline, CDR1 is SGHRS and CDR2 is YFSETQ. V dropped 4 bases and J dropped 0 bases, with 10 bases sitting between them. The whole variable domain, remainder taken from reference TRBV5-1 and TRBJ1-1, is KAGVTQTPRYLIKTRGQQVTLSCSPISGHRSVSWYQQTPGQGLQFLFEYFSETQRNKGNFPGRFSGRQFSNSRSEMNVSTLELGDSALYLCASSGAVMNTEAFFGQGTRLTVV.

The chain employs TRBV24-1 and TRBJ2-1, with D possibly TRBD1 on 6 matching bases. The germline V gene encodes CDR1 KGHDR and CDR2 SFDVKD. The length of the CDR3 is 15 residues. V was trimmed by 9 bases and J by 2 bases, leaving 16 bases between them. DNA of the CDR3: TGTGCCACCGCAAGAACAGGGATCCCCTACAATGAGCAGTTCTTC. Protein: CATARTGIPYNEQFF.

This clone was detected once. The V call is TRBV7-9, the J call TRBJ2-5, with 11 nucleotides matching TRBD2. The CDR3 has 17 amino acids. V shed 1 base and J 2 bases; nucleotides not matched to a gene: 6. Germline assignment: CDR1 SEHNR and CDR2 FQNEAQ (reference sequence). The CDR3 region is CASSLGLAGHLQETQYF. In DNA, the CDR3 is TGTGCCAGCAGCTTAGGACTAGCGGGACATCTACAAGAGACCCAGTACTTC.

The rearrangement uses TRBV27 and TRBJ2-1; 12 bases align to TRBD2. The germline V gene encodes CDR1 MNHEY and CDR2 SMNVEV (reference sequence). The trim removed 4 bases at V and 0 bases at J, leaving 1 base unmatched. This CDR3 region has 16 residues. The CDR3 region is CASSSTSGSSYNEQFF. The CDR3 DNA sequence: TGTGCCAGCAGTTCGACTAGCGGGAGCTCCTACAATGAGCAGTTCTTC.

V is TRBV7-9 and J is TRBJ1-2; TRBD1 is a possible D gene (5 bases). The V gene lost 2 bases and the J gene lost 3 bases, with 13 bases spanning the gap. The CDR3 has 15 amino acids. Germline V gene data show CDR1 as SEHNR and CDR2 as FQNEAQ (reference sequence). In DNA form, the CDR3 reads TGTGCCAGCAGCTTAATGTCCAGGGCTGACTATGGCTACACCTTC. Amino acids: CASSLMSRADYGYTF.

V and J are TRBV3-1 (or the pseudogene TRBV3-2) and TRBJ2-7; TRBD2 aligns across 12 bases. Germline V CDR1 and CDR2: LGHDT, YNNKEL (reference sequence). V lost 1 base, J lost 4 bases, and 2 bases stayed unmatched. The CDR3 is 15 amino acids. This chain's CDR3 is CASSQGLAGAYEQYF. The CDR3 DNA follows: TGTGCCAGCAGCCAAGGACTAGCGGGAGCGTACGAGCAGTACTTC.

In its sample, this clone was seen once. The chain's CDR3 is CASSIDRTGETEAFF. The CDR3 region has the DNA TGTGCCAGTAGTATAGACCGGACAGGGGAGACTGAAGCTTTCTTT. The rearrangement links TRBV19 to TRBJ1-1; 9 bases are shared with TRBD1. The ends lost 0 bases at V and 5 bases at J; junction bases unmatched: 4. CDR3 length equals 15 residues. Germline values: CDR1 LNHDA, CDR2 SQIVND (reference sequence).

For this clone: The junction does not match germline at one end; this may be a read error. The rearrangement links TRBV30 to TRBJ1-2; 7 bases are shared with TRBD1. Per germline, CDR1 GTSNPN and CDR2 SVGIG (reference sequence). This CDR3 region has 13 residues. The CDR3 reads CAWTGTANYGYTF. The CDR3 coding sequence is TGTGCTTGGACCGGGACAGCTAACTATGGCTACACCTTC.

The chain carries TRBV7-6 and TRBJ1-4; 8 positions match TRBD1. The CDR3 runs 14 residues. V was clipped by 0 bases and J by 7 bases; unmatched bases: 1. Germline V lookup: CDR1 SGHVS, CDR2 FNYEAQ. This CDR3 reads CASSLAQGAEKLFF. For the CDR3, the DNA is TGTGCCAGCAGCTTAGCCCAGGGGGCTGAAAAACTGTTTTTT.

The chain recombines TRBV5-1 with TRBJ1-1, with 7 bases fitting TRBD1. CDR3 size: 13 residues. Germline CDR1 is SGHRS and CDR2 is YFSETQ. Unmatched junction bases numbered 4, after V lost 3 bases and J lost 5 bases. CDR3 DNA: TGCGCCAGCAGCTCAGGGGGGAGGACTGAAGCTTTCTTT. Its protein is CASSSGGRTEAFF.

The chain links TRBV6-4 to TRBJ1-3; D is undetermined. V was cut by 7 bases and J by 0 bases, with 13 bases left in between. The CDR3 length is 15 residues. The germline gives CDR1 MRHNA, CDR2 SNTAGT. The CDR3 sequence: CASIMTGASGNTIYF. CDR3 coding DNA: TGTGCCAGCATTATGACGGGAGCCTCTGGAAACACCATATATTTT.

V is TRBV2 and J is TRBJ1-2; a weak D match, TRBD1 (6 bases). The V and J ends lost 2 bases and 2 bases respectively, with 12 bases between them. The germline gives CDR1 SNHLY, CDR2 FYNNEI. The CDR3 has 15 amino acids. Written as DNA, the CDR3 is TGTGCCAGCAGTGAAACGGCAGGGGCAAACTATGGCTACACCTTC. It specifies CASSETAGANYGYTF.

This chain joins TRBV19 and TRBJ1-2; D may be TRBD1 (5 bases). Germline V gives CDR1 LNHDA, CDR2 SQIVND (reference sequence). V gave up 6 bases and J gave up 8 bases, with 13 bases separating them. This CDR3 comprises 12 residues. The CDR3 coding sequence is TGTGCCAGTAGAATGAACAGGTACGGCTACACCTTC. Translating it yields CASRMNRYGYTF.

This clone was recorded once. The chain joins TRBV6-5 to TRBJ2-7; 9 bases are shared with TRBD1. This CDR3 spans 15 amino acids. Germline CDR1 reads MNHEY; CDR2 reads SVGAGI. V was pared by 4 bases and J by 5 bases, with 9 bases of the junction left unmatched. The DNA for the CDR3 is TGTGCCAGCAGTTCGTCCGGGACAGGGAGTCACGAGCAGTACTTC. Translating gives CASSSSGTGSHEQYF.

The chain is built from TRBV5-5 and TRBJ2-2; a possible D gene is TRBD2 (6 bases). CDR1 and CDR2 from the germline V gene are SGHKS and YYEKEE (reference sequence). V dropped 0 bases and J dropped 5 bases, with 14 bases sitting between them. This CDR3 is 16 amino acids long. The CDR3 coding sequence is TGTGCCAGCAGCTTGGCCCCACAGGCGGGGACCGGGGAGCTGTTTTTT. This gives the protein CASSLAPQAGTGELFF.